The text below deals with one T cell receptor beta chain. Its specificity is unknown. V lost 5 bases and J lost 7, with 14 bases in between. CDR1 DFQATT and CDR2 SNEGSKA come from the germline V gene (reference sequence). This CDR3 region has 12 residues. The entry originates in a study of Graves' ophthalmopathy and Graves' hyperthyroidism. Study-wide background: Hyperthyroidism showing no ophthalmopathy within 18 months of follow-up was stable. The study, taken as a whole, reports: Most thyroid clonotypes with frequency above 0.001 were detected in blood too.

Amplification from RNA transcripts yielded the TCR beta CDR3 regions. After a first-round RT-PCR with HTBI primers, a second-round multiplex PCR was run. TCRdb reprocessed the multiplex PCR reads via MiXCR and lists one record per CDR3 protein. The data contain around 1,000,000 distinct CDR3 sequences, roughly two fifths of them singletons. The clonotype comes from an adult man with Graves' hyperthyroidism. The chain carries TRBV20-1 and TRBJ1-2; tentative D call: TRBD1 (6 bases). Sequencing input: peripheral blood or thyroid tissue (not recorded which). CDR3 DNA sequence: TGCAGTGCTGGGGTACAGGGCAGTGGCTACACCTTC. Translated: CSAGVQGSGYTF.